This TCR beta chain derives from a study of blood T cells in healthy people across ages. Primers used in a second PCR of roughly 7 to 11 cycles were a sample-barcoded 5' primer and a J-beta primer mix. TCRdb reprocessed the 5' RACE reads via MiXCR and lists one record per CDR3 protein. The sample lists around 800,000 distinct CDR3 sequences, roughly 25% occurring once. This clonotype was counted ten times or more. The same sample was also studied in work on T cells of mothers and their children.

The receptor comes from a boy between 10 and 17 years old in good health. The sequencing sample was made of blood.

Here the CDR3 reads CASSSRRGTPGAQYF. The CDR3 DNA reads as TGTGCCAGCAGTTCCCGCCGGGGGACCCCCGGGGCCCAGTACTTC. V is TRBV28 and J is TRBJ2-5; a weak D match, TRBD2 (6 bases). Trimming pared 4 bases from V and 9 bases from J, leaving 21 bases between. This CDR3 has 15 amino acids. Germline V gives CDR1 MDHEN, CDR2 SYDVKM. Together with reference TRBV28 and TRBJ2-5, the CDR3 gives the full variable domain: DVKVTQSSRYLVKRTGEKVFLECVQDMDHENMFWYRQDPGLGLRLIYFSYDVKMKEKGDIPEGYSVSREKKERFSLILESASTNQTSMYLCASSSRRGTPGAQYFGPGTRLLVL.